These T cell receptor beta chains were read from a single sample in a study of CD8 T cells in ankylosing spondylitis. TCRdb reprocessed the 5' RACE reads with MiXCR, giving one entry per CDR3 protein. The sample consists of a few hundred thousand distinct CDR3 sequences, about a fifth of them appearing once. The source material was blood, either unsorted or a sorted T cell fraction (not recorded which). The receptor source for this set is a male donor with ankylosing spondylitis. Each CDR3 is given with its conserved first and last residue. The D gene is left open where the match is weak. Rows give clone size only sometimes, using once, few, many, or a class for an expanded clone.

CDR3: CAWSPSGRAYSDEQYF
DNA: TGTGCCTGGAGTCCGAGCGGGAGGGCCTACAGCGACGAGCAGTACTTC
D: TRBD2
J: TRBJ2-7
V: TRBV30
size: -

CDR3: CASSHVGDEQFF
DNA: TGTGCCAGCAGCCATGTGGGGGACGAGCAGTTCTTC
D: -
J: TRBJ2-1
V: TRBV14
size: once

CDR3: CASRPTSAYNEQFF
DNA: TGCGCCAGCAGGCCGACTAGCGCTTACAATGAGCAGTTCTTC
D: TRBD2
J: TRBJ2-1
V: TRBV5-1
size: -

CDR3: CASSQNRVVQWDIQYF
DNA: TGCGCCAGCAGCCAGAACAGGGTGGTCCAATGGGACATTCAGTACTTC
D: -
J: TRBJ2-4
V: TRBV4-1
size: few

CDR3: CASSLVGATNEKLFF
DNA: TGCGCCAGCAGCTTGGTGGGGGCAACTAATGAAAAACTGTTTTTT
D: -
J: TRBJ1-4
V: TRBV5-1
size: many

CDR3: CASGVRPDPTGELFF
DNA: TGTGCCAGCGGAGTTAGACCGGACCCCACGGGGGAGCTGTTTTTT
D: -
J: TRBJ2-2
V: TRBV11-1
size: -

CDR3: CASTPNDWSDTQYF
DNA: TGTGCCAGCACCCCTAACGACTGGTCCGATACGCAGTATTTT
D: -
J: TRBJ2-3
V: TRBV28
size: many

CDR3: CSARRDSQETQYF
DNA: TGCAGTGCTCGGCGGGACAGCCAAGAGACCCAGTACTTC
D: -
J: TRBJ2-5
V: TRBV20-1
size: -

CDR3: CASRLQVNTEAFF
DNA: TGTGCCAGCAGACTACAGGTTAACACTGAAGCTTTCTTT
D: -
J: TRBJ1-1
V: TRBV2
size: few

CDR3: CASSENQPQHF
DNA: TGTGCCAGCAGTGAAAACCAGCCCCAGCATTTT
D: -
J: TRBJ1-5
V: TRBV2
size: few

CDR3: CASSLEGTTGIHEQYF
DNA: TGTGCCAGCAGTTTAGAAGGGACAACAGGGATCCACGAGCAGTACTTC
D: -
J: TRBJ2-7
V: TRBV27
size: -

CDR3: CATLSPPWDRNLTTQYF
DNA: TGTGCCACCTTATCCCCCCCGTGGGACAGGAACTTGACGACGCAGTACTTC
D: TRBD1
J: TRBJ2-7
V: TRBV28
size: -

CDR3: CSARPAGIGQLPYEQYF
DNA: TGCAGTGCTAGACCCGCCGGAATAGGGCAATTGCCCTACGAGCAGTACTTC
D: -
J: TRBJ2-7
V: TRBV20-1
size: few

CDR3: CSVQISTDTQYF
DNA: TGCAGCGTTCAGATTAGCACAGATACGCAGTATTTT
D: -
J: TRBJ2-3
V: TRBV29-1
size: -

CDR3: CATSRLSTTQQYF
DNA: TGTGCCACCAGCAGACTCTCTACTACGCAGCAGTACTTC
D: -
J: TRBJ2-7
V: TRBV15
size: few

CDR3: CASSLVKGGNSPLHF
DNA: TGTGCCAGCAGCTTAGTTAAGGGTGGTAATTCACCCCTCCACTTT
D: -
J: TRBJ1-6
V: TRBV7-3
size: few

CDR3: CASSLEGLATSTDTQYF
DNA: TGTGCCAGCAGCTTGGAAGGACTAGCGACTAGCACAGATACGCAGTATTTT
D: TRBD2
J: TRBJ2-3
V: TRBV5-8
size: -